This record covers a single T cell receptor (beta chain). This record belongs to a study of CD8 T cells in Susac syndrome. Study overall: Among the Susac syndrome patients who underwent sequencing, about 6 had clinically active disease, while about 8 of them were in remission. Susac syndrome patients were untreated, on corticosteroids with some adding intravenous immunoglobulin, or on intravenous immunoglobulin only.

A quantity of about 0.5 to 1 ug RNA underwent reverse transcription using random hexamers. TCRdb called the immunoSEQ multiplex PCR reads again in MiXCR, with one record for every CDR3 protein. The sample carries about 190,000 distinct CDR3 sequences, about 94% recorded once. Sequencing of TCR beta, carried out with a high-throughput approach, was applied to CD8+ and CD4+ T cells from the blood. Both CD4+ and CD8+ T cells were negatively isolated, and TEMRA cells underwent FACS enrichment. Sequenced material: CD4+ T cells from PBMCs. This sequence originates from a human donor with Susac syndrome.

The CDR3 spells CASSRRTSGGSYEQYF. CDR3 DNA: TGTGCCAGCAGCCGCCGGACTAGCGGGGGGTCCTACGAGCAGTACTTC. The chain couples TRBV4-2 to TRBJ2-7; 14 bases align to TRBD2. The CDR3 spans 16 residues. V gave up 4 bases and J gave up 1 base; unmatched junction bases: 3. Germline V CDR1 and CDR2: LGHNA, YNFKEQ.